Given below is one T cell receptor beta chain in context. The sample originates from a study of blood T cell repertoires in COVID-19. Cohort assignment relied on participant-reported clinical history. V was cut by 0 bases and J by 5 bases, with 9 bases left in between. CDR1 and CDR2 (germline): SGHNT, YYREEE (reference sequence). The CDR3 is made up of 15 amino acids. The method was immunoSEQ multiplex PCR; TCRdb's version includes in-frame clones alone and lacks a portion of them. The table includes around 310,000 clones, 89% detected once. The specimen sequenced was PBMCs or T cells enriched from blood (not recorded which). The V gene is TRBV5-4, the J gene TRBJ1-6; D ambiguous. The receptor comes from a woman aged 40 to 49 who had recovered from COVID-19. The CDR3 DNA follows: TGTGCCAGCAGCTTGGACTTTCCTGATAATTCACCCCTCCACTTT. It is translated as CASSLDFPDNSPLHF.